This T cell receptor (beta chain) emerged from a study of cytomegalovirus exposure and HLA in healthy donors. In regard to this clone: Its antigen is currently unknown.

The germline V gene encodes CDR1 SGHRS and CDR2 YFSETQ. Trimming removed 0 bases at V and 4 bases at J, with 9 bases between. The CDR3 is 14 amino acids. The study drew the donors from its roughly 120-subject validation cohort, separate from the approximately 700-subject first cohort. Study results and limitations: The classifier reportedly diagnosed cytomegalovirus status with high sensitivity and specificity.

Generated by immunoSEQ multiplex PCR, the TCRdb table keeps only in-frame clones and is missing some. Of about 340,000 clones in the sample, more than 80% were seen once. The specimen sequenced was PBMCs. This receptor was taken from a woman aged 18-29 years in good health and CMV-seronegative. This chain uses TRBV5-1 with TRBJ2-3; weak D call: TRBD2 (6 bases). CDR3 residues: CASSLEGGADTQYF. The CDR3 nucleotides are TGCGCCAGCAGCTTGGAGGGCGGGGCAGATACGCAGTATTTT.